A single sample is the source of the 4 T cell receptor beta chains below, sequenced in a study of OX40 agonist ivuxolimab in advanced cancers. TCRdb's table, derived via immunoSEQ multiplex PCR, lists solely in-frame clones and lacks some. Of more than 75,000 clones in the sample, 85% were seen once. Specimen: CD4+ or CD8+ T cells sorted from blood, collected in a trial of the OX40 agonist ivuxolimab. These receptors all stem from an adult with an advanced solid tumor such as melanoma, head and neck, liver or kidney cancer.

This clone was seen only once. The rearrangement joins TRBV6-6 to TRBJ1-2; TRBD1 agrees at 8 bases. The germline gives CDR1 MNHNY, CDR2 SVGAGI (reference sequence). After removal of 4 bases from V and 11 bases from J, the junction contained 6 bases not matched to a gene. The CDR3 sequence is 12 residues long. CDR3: CASSFGQGRYTF. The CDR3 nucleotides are TGTGCCAGCAGTTTTGGACAGGGCCGGTACACCTTC.

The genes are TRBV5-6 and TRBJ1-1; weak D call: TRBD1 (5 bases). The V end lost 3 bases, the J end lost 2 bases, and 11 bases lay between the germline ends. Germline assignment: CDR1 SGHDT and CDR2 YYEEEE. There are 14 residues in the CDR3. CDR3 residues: CASSYLDRNTEAFF. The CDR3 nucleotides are TGTGCCAGCAGCTACCTAGACAGAAACACTGAAGCTTTCTTT.

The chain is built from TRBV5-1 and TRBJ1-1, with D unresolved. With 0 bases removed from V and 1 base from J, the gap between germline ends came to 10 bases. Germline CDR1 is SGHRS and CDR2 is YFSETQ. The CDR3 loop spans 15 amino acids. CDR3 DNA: TGCGCCAGCAGCTTGGAGGTCCAAAAGAACACTGAAGCTTTCTTT. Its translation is CASSLEVQKNTEAFF.

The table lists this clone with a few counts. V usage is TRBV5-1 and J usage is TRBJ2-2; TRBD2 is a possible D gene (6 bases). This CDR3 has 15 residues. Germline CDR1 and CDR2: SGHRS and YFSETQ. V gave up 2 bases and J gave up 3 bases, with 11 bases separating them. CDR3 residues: CASSFQAGYTGELFF. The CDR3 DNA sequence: TGCGCCAGCAGCTTTCAAGCGGGCTACACCGGGGAGCTGTTTTTT.